The 9 T cell receptor beta chains presented below share a single source sample, sequenced in a study of tissue T cells after allogeneic stem cell transplantation (dated by TCRdb to 2021 to 2024). Libraries were made using the immunoSEQ multiplex PCR assay. TCRdb took over this immuneACCESS table, retaining in-frame rearrangements with V and J assigned. Such tables are incomplete; in checked studies, under half of the missing clones stem from an unresolved V gene, and the remainder is unexplained. In all, the sample holds about 48,000 clones, and roughly 73% of those were seen once. Clones ranked in the top ten supply about 0.55% of the sample. The sequencing sample was made of sorted cells pooled from one or two spleens. Source of these receptors: a pool of C57BL/6 mice in good health.

As to this clone: The germline and genes are mouse ones. The CDR3 reads CASSQERAEDTQYF. The CDR3 bases that were read are TGTGCCAGCAGCCAAGAGAGGGCGGAAGACACCCAGTAC. The J gene is TRBJ2-5, the V gene TRBV5, with D hard to call. The CDR3 end falls 1 residue outside the read, so it is completed with the germline J gene. Trimming took off 0 bases at V and 4 bases at J, with 8 bases between the two ends. This CDR3 region has 14 residues. Germline V gene sequence: CDR1 LGHNA, CDR2 YNLKQL (reference sequence).

To note about this clone: Gene names denote mouse genes. The observed sequence ends 1 residue before the CDR3 terminus, with the missing tail filled in from the germline J gene. V usage is TRBV5 and J usage is TRBJ2-5; 12 nucleotides align to TRBD2. This CDR3 comprises 17 residues. Germline V gives CDR1 LGHNA, CDR2 YNLKQL (reference sequence). With V trimmed by 1 base and J by 6 bases, 8 bases remained unmatched. CDR3 sequence: CASSQGLGGRGRDTQYF. Incomplete CDR3 DNA: TGTGCCAGCAGCCAAGGACTGGGGGGGCGAGGGAGGGACACCCAGTAC.

Details on this clone: The genes are named according to mouse. The read falls 1 residue short of the CDR3 end, and the missing part is taken from the germline J gene. The sample carries other DNA sequences with the same CDR3. V is TRBV26 and J is TRBJ1-3; D uncertain. CDR3 length equals 15 residues. Between the trimmed V and J ends, which lost 0 bases and 0 bases, there was a span of 6 bases. From germline, CDR1 is KGHPV and CDR2 FQNQEV (reference sequence). The CDR3 loop reads CASSLSGSSGNTLYF. The sequenced part of the CDR3 DNA is TGTGCCAGCAGTCTGTCTGGGTCTTCTGGAAATACGCTCTAT.

About this clone: Gene and germline names: mouse. The read gets to within 1 residue of the CDR3 end, and the germline J gene fills in the rest. This chain connects TRBV13-2 to TRBJ2-1, with D possibly being TRBD1 (7 bases). This CDR3 comprises 15 residues. In germline, CDR1 is NNHNN, CDR2 SYGAGS (reference sequence). V gave up 3 bases and J gave up 7 bases, with 17 bases separating them. The CDR3 spells CASGVPLGGGAEQFF. The CDR3 DNA, read in part, is TGTGCCAGCGGTGTCCCACTGGGAGGGGGCGCTGAGCAGTTC.

Comments on this clone: Gene names are mouse gene names. The read ends 1 residue early relative to the CDR3; the germline J gene fills the gap. The chain uses TRBV16 and TRBJ1-5; D gene unclear. The V end lost 5 bases, the J end lost 0 bases, and 11 bases lay between the germline ends. Germline V CDR1 and CDR2: SGHSA, FRNQAP. The CDR3 totals 15 residues. The DNA read from the CDR3 is TGTGCAAGCAGCCGAGGCAGTTATAACAACCAGGCTCCGCTT. This sequence encodes CASSRGSYNNQAPL. The full CDR3 is CASSRGSYNNQAPLF.

In its sample, this clone was seen a few times. Gene names refer to mouse genes. Read sequence stops 1 residue before the CDR3 end, and the germline J gene provides the missing end. The chain couples TRBV16 to TRBJ2-7, with 10 bases that match TRBD1. Looked up from germline, CDR1 is SGHSA and CDR2 is FRNQAP. CDR3 size: 15 residues. The V segment lost 4 bases and the J segment 5 bases; nucleotides outside the gene matches: 8. The CDR3 DNA, read in part, is TGTGCAAGCAGCTCCCGACAGGGGGCGCGGGATGAACAGTAC. Translation: CASSSRQGARDEQY. The entire CDR3 protein is CASSSRQGARDEQYF.

For this clone: Gene names are the mouse ones. The DNA ends 1 residue before the CDR3 does, and the rest of the CDR3 is filled in from the germline J gene. J is TRBJ2-3 and V is TRBV5; D is ambiguous. Germline assignment: CDR1 LGHNA and CDR2 YNLKQL (reference sequence). The CDR3 sequence is 16 residues long. V was clipped by 0 bases and J by 1 base, with 11 bases between them. CDR3 sequence reads: CASSQDHGRGAETLYF. The sequenced CDR3 bases are TGTGCCAGCAGCCAAGATCACGGGCGAGGTGCAGAAACGCTGTAT.

This clone came up a few times. Gene names are the mouse ones. The read gets to within 1 residue of the CDR3 end, and the germline J gene fills in the rest. The chain combines TRBV16 with TRBJ1-1; 7 nucleotides agree with TRBD1. Germline V gene data show CDR1 as SGHSA and CDR2 as FRNQAP. The CDR3 has 14 residues. V trimming: 0 bases; J trimming: 6 bases; junction bases outside the gene matches: 4. The CDR3 sequence: CASSLEQGWAEVFF. CDR3 DNA, as far as it was read: TGTGCAAGCAGCTTAGAACAGGGGTGGGCAGAAGTCTTC.

Details on this clone: Genes and germline come from the mouse. The DNA ends 1 residue before the CDR3 does, and the rest of the CDR3 is filled in from the germline J gene. This chain connects TRBV12-1 to TRBJ1-6, with 9 bases lining up with TRBD1. TRBJ1-6 is assigned to the ORF class and has an uncertain function. Germline V gene sequence: CDR1 SGHSN, CDR2 HYEKVE. Germline trimming cut 4 bases from V and 5 bases from J; bases unmatched to any gene: 2. The length of the CDR3 is 14 residues. CDR3: CASSDRGDNSPLYF. The sequenced CDR3 bases are TGTGCCAGCTCGGACAGGGGTGATAATTCGCCCCTCTAC.